These 22 T cell receptor beta chains were sequenced from one sample in a study of post-analysis software for immune sequencing data. Study-level results: TRBV segments more frequent in patients than in controls numbered five and included TRBV5-6, TRBV5-1 and TRBV20-1.

Carried by the TCR beta cDNA libraries were unique molecular identifiers. TCRdb passed the PCR reads through MiXCR, listing each CDR3 protein once. The data show over 250,000 distinct CDR3 sequences, about 40% seen once. Antigens of these TCRs are unknown. The source material was blood. The receptors come from a girl aged 5-17 years with multiple sclerosis.

This clonotype was picked up many times. The J gene is TRBJ2-2, the V gene TRBV29-1, with 9 bases lining up with TRBD1. Germline loops: CDR1 SQVTM, CDR2 ANQGSEA. The CDR3 is 14 amino acids. The V segment lost 7 bases and the J segment 4 bases; nucleotides outside the gene matches: 7. The CDR3 sequence is CSAGQGRGTGELFF. CDR3 DNA: TGCAGCGCCGGACAGGGGCGAGGCACCGGGGAGCTGTTTTTT.

This clonotype was counted ten times or more. The chain has TRBV29-1 and TRBJ1-5; possible D gene TRBD1, 6 bases. Germline lookup yields CDR1 SQVTM and CDR2 ANQGSEA. The CDR3 has 13 residues. V lost 4 bases to trimming and J lost 4 bases, with 11 bases between them. The CDR3 here is CSVGWDKNQPQHF. Written as DNA, the CDR3 is TGCAGCGTTGGGTGGGACAAAAATCAGCCCCAGCATTTT.

As regards this clonotype: A junction end diverges from the germline sequence, so it may reflect a read error. The V and J genes are TRBV7-2 and TRBJ1-5; D not certain. The end of the DNA aligns better with TRBJ2-3, so the J call may be wrong. Looked up from germline, CDR1 is SGHTA and CDR2 is FQGNSA. CDR3 length: 15 residues. The CDR3 is CAGSLGGRSNQPQYF. CDR3 nucleotide sequence: TGTGCCGGCAGCTTAGGTGGCAGAAGCAATCAGCCCCAGTATTTT.

The table lists this clonotype with many counts. The chain couples TRBV29-1 to TRBJ2-5; 9 bases fit TRBD2. Losses at the gene ends were 6 bases for V and 4 bases for J; bases not matched to a gene: 3. Germline V gene lookup returns CDR1 SQVTM and CDR2 ANQGSEA. The CDR3 is 12 amino acids. Here the CDR3 reads CSVSGRRETQYF. Here the CDR3 DNA reads TGCAGCGTAAGCGGGAGGCGAGAGACCCAGTACTTC.

This chain links TRBV19 with TRBJ1-2; D is unresolved. The germline V gene has CDR1 LNHDA and CDR2 SQIVND (reference sequence). The V end was cut by 4 bases, the J end by 5 bases, with 11 bases between. There are 13 residues in the CDR3. The CDR3 region has the DNA TGTGCCAGTAGTACTCGGCCAGCATATGGCTACACCTTC. Amino acid sequence: CASSTRPAYGYTF. The variable domain in full, with the rest retrieved from reference TRBV19 and TRBJ1-2, is DGGITQSPKYLFRKEGQNVTLSCEQNLNHDAMYWYRQDPGQGLRLIYYSQIVNDFQKGDIAEGYSVSREKKESFPLTVTSAQKNPTAFYLCASSTRPAYGYTFGSGTRLTVV.

The table lists this clonotype with a few counts. A clone one base away is much larger, so this may be a read error. The CDR3 sequence: CASSLFQAGSNEQYF. The CDR3 coding sequence is TGTGCCAGCAGTTTATTCCAGGCAGGGAGTAATGAGCAGTACTTC. The rearrangement links TRBV27 to TRBJ2-5; D assignment may be TRBD1 or TRBD2 (5 bases each). Trimming pared 1 base from V and 11 bases from J, leaving 20 bases between. CDR1 and CDR2 from the germline V gene are MNHEY and SMNVEV (reference sequence). CDR3 length: 15 amino acids.

At least ten counts were recorded for this clonotype. The chain employs TRBV12-3 or TRBV12-4 and TRBJ2-6; TRBD1 is a possible D gene (5 bases). Trimming cost V 6 bases and J 2 bases, with 11 bases left between them. The CDR3 consists of 15 residues. In DNA form, the CDR3 reads TGTGCCAGCAGCCCCGCAGGGCCTGGGGCCAACGTCCTGACTTTC. This translates into CASSPAGPGANVLTF.

This clonotype occurred many times. The chain links TRBV7-9 to TRBJ2-1; D is ambiguous. The V gene's germline CDR1 is SEHNR and CDR2 FQNEAQ (reference sequence). The CDR3 has 13 residues. Trimming took off 8 bases at V and 0 bases at J, with 8 bases between the two ends. The CDR3 is CASGVVSYNEQFF. The CDR3 DNA sequence: TGTGCCAGCGGGGTGGTCTCCTACAATGAGCAGTTCTTC. Based on the CDR3 plus reference TRBV7-9 and TRBJ2-1, the full variable domain is DTGVSQNPRHKITKRGQNVTFRCDPISEHNRLYWYRQTLGQGPEFLTYFQNEAQLEKSRLLSDRFSAERPKGSFSTLEIQRTEQGDSAMYLCASGVVSYNEQFFGPGTRLTVL.

Notes on this clonotype: A much larger clonotype is one base distant, so this may be a read error. The chain combines TRBV19 with TRBJ2-1; 7 nucleotides agree with TRBD1. This CDR3 spans 14 amino acids. CDR1 is LNHDA, CDR2 SQIVND, per germline (reference sequence). The CDR3 region is CASRSTGPYNGQFF. As DNA, the CDR3 is TGTGCCAGTAGGTCGACAGGGCCCTACAATGGGCAGTTCTTC.

The table lists this clonotype with a few counts. The J gene is TRBJ1-6, the V gene TRBV7-6, with a tentative D call TRBD1 (6 bases). This CDR3 region has 15 residues. V was trimmed by 1 base and J by 5 bases, leaving 9 bases between them. Germline V CDR1 and CDR2: SGHVS, FNYEAQ. The CDR3 loop reads CASSLGPGDNSPLHF. The CDR3 nucleotides are TGTGCCAGCAGCTTAGGGCCAGGGGATAATTCACCCCTCCACTTT.

This clonotype was counted ten times or more. V gene TRBV12-3 or TRBV12-4 combines with J gene TRBJ2-3; D gene unclear. With 6 bases removed from V and 6 bases from J, the gap between germline ends came to 10 bases. CDR3 length equals 12 residues. The CDR3 here is CASSRPVDTQYF. In DNA, the CDR3 is TGTGCCAGCAGCCGACCGGTTGATACGCAGTATTTT.

As regards this clonotype: This may stem from a read error, because a much larger clone lies one nucleotide away. The chain combines TRBV19 with TRBJ2-5; 10 bases map to TRBD2. The CDR3 contains 15 residues. Losses at the gene ends were 7 bases for V and 11 bases for J; bases not matched to a gene: 16. Germline loops: CDR1 LNHDA, CDR2 SQIVND (reference sequence). The CDR3 DNA follows: TGTGCCAGTACCGTAGCGACTAGCGGGCTCAATGAGCAGTACTTC. Protein: CASTVATSGLNEQYF.

The J gene is TRBJ2-7, the V gene TRBV27; perhaps D is TRBD1 or TRBD2 (6 bases each). The CDR3 totals 14 residues. V was pared by 6 bases and J by 7 bases, with 19 bases between. Germline-derived CDR1 and CDR2 are MNHEY and SMNVEV (reference sequence). CDR3 DNA: TGTGCCAGCAGGGGCGGGACACCTGGGGAGGAGCAGTACTTC. Its translation: CASRGGTPGEEQYF.

The V gene is TRBV7-9, the J gene TRBJ2-7; tentatively, D is TRBD1 (6 bases). V was trimmed by 5 bases and J by 1 base, leaving 15 bases between them. Germline CDR1 SEHNR, CDR2 FQNEAQ (reference sequence). This CDR3 is built from 15 residues. CDR3 bases: TGTGCCAGCAGCCCCTCCGGGACATTTTCCTACGAGCAGTACTTC. Translating gives CASSPSGTFSYEQYF.

Points on this clonotype: A single base separates this from a much larger clone, so it may be a read error. The rearrangement links TRBV3-1 to TRBJ1-2; D remains ambiguous. In germline, CDR1 is LGHDT, CDR2 YNNKEL (reference sequence). This CDR3 is built from 13 residues. The CDR3 here is CASSQVAGYGHTF. DNA of the CDR3: TGTGCCAGCAGCCAAGTTGCGGGATATGGCCACACCTTC.

This clonotype was observed at least ten times. The chain employs TRBV20-1 and TRBJ1-1; 9 bases match TRBD1. Trimming at V came to 6 bases and at J to 2 bases, leaving 13 bases not matched to a gene. Germline assignment: CDR1 DFQATT and CDR2 SNEGSKA (reference sequence). CDR3 length: 16 residues. The CDR3 region has the DNA TGCAGTGCCCCGTTTTTTAGGACAGGGGAAAACACTGAAGCTTTCTTT. Its translation: CSAPFFRTGENTEAFF.

V and J are TRBV5-6 and TRBJ2-1; no clear D gene. Germline V lookup: CDR1 SGHDT, CDR2 YYEEEE. The V and J ends lost 1 base and 15 bases respectively, with 17 bases between them. The CDR3 covers 13 residues. CDR3 sequence: CASSLKGYWVPFF. In DNA, the CDR3 is TGTGCCAGCAGCTTGAAGGGTTATTGGGTGCCGTTCTTC.

This sequence joins TRBV6-5 and TRBJ1-1, with D hard to call. V was shortened by 2 bases and J by 1 base, with 14 bases between the two germline ends. Looked up from germline, CDR1 is MNHEY and CDR2 is SVGAGI. The length of the CDR3 is 16 residues. The CDR3 sequence: CASSYDSRGPNTEAFF. Here the CDR3 DNA reads TGTGCCAGCAGTTACGATTCCCGAGGACCGAACACTGAAGCTTTCTTT.

This chain links TRBV6-2 or TRBV6-3 with TRBJ2-6; D is undetermined. The germline V gene encodes CDR1 MNHEY and CDR2 SVGEGT. There are 13 residues in the CDR3. V dropped 8 bases and J dropped 4 bases, with 9 bases sitting between them. The DNA of the CDR3 is TGTGCCAGCGGCCTCCCCGGGGCCAACGTCCTGACTTTC. Translating it yields CASGLPGANVLTF.

This rearrangement joins TRBV29-1 to TRBJ2-2, with 8 nucleotides matching TRBD1. Trimming cost V 2 bases and J 2 bases; bases outside gene matches: 4. This CDR3 has 15 amino acids. The germline CDR1 and CDR2 sequences are SQVTM and ANQGSEA. This CDR3 reads CSVELTGGNTGELFF. The DNA for the CDR3 is TGCAGCGTTGAACTCACAGGGGGAAACACCGGGGAGCTGTTTTTT.

This clonotype was detected ten times or more. The CDR3 region is CASSLLPGWDLASPLHF. Here the CDR3 DNA reads TGTGCCAGCAGCCTCCTCCCCGGTTGGGACCTGGCCTCACCCCTCCACTTT. The chain links TRBV3-1 to TRBJ1-6; a weak D match, TRBD1 (5 bases). Per germline, CDR1 LGHDT and CDR2 YNNKEL (reference sequence). V shed 4 bases and J shed 10 bases, with 23 bases lying between them. The CDR3 is 17 amino acids.

In this sample, this clonotype turned up a few times. The rearrangement uses TRBV20-1 and TRBJ2-5; 8 bases are shared with TRBD2. After removal of 0 bases from V and 2 bases from J, the junction contained 8 bases not matched to a gene. Per germline, CDR1 DFQATT and CDR2 SNEGSKA (reference sequence). This CDR3 contains 16 residues. The CDR3 loop is CSARDPRGGRQETQYF. Written as DNA, the CDR3 is TGCAGTGCTAGAGACCCCCGGGGGGGACGGCAAGAGACCCAGTACTTC.